The present T cell receptor beta chain was sequenced within a study of T cells in narcolepsy. Overall study: Enrolled donors included narcolepsy type 1 or type 2 patients and healthy controls.

Remarks on this clone: As yet, its antigen is unknown.

Clones were sequenced by immunoSEQ multiplex PCR, and TCRdb holds only the in-frame ones, with some missing. The sample lists 36,000 or so clones, approximately 86% seen once, with 0.8% to 0.95% in the top ten. Study-level findings and limits: No autoreactive T cell clone sequences appeared in some memory CD4+ repertoires. Autoreactive HCRT-specific and TRIB2-specific clonotypes were marked in same-patient CSF-versus-blood CD4+ comparisons. Autoreactive clonotypes reportedly recurred in blood of same and different patients, not controls.

The CDR3 extends over 15 amino acids. V was shortened by 1 base and J by 2 bases, with 13 bases between the two germline ends. Looked up from germline, CDR1 is SGDLS and CDR2 is YYNGEE. This sequence originates from a human donor with narcolepsy. The chain recombines TRBV9 with TRBJ2-7, with D perhaps TRBD1 (6 bases). Sequencing was carried out using CD45RA- memory CD4+ T cells from PBMCs. CDR3: CASSVQAGATYEQYF. DNA of the CDR3: TGTGCCAGCAGCGTACAAGCAGGGGCTACCTACGAGCAGTACTTC.